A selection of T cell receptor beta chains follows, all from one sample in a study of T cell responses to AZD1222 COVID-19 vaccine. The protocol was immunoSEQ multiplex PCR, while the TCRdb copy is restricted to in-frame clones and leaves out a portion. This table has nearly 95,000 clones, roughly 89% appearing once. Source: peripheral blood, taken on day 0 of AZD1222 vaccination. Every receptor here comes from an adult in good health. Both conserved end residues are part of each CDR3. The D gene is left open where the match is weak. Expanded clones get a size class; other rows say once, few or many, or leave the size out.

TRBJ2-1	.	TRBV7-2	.	TGTGCCAGCAGCAATCCCGGGGCGAGAAATGAGCAGTTCTTC	CASSNPGARNEQFF
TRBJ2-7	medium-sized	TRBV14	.	TGTGCCAGCAGCCAAGATGCCGTGGACGAGCAGTACTTC	CASSQDAVDEQYF
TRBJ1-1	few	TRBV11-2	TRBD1	TGTGCCAGCAGCTTGGGGACAGGGGCTGAAGCTTTCTTT	CASSLGTGAEAFF
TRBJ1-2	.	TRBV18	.	TGTGCCAGCTCACCAAGGGAAAGGAGGGCCGGGGTCTATGGCTACACCTTC	CASSPRERRAGVYGYTF
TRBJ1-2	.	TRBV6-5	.	TGTGCCAGCAGTTCCGGGTCCTACTATGGCTACACCTTC	CASSSGSYYGYTF
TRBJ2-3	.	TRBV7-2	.	TGTGCCAGCAGCTCTTTACTAGCCGTGGTTTTAGATACGCAGTATTTT	CASSSLLAVVLDTQYF
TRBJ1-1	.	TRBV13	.	TGTGCCAGCAGCTCCGGGACCTCAAATGAAGCTTTCTTT	CASSSGTSNEAFF
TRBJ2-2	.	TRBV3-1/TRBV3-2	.	TGTGCCAGCAGCCAGGGGGTAGGCACCGGGGAGCTGTTTTTT	CASSQGVGTGELFF
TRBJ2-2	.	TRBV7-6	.	TGTGCCAGCAGCTTAGTAGGGGTACACACCGGGGAGCTGTTTTTT	CASSLVGVHTGELFF
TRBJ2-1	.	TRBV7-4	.	TGTGCCAGCAGCTTAGGAGACGCCCCCTACAATGAGCAGTTCTTC	CASSLGDAPYNEQFF
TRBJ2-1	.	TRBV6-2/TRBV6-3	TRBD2	TGTGCCAGCAGTACCCAACTAGCGGGGTTAGGCAATGAGCAGTTCTTC	CASSTQLAGLGNEQFF
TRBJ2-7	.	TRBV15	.	TGTGCCACCAGCAGAGAGGGACGGGGTGAGCAGTACTTC	CATSREGRGEQYF
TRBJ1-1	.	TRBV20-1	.	TGCAGTGCTTACAGGGTGACTGAAGCTTTCTTT	CSAYRVTEAFF
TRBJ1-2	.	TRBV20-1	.	TGCAGTGCTGGTCTTTATGGCTACACCTTC	CSAGLYGYTF
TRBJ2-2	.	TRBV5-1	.	TGCGCCAGCAGCCCGGTTGGGACCACCGGGGAGCTGTTTTTT	CASSPVGTTGELFF
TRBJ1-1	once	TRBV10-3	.	TGTGCCATCAGTCCCCGGGACACAAACACTGAAGCTTTCTTT	CAISPRDTNTEAFF
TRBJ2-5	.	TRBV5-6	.	TGTGCCAGCAGCCTACGCTTTGCCAGGGAGACCCAGTACTTC	CASSLRFARETQYF
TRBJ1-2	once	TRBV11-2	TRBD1	TGTGCCAGCAGACCGACAGGGAATGACTATGGCTACACCTTC	CASRPTGNDYGYTF
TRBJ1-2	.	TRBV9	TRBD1	TGTGCCAGCAGCGGGGGACAGTCCTCGGGCCAAGCCTTTCGCTATGGCTACACCTTC	CASSGGQSSGQAFRYGYTF
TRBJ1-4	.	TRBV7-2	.	TGTGCCAGCAGCTTGGGCGGGCCTAATGAAAAACTGTTTTTT	CASSLGGPNEKLFF
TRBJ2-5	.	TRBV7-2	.	TGTGCCAGCACACTCGTGGGAGAGACCCAGTACTTC	CASTLVGETQYF
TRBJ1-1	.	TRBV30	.	TGTGCCTGGAGCGAGACAGGCGGGGTGACTGAAGCTTTCTTT	CAWSETGGVTEAFF
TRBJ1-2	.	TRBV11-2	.	TGTGCCAGCAGCCCGACACCGGGACGGTCCTATGGCTACACCTTC	CASSPTPGRSYGYTF
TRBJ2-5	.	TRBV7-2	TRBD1	TGTGCCAGCAGCTTAAACAGGGGAGAGACCCAGTACTTC	CASSLNRGETQYF
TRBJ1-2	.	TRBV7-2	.	TGTGCCAGCAGCAGTCAGTCGGACGGCTACACCTTC	CASSSQSDGYTF
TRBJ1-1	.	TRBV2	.	TGTGCCAGCGCCCGGGACACCACGAGGACTGAAGCTTTCTTT	CASARDTTRTEAFF
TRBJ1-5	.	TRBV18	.	TGTGCCAGCTCACCCGTGGCCTATAGCAATCAGCCCCAGCATTTT	CASSPVAYSNQPQHF
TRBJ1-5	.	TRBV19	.	TGTGCCAGTAGTATAGGGGTTTATAGCAATCAGCCCCAGCATTTT	CASSIGVYSNQPQHF
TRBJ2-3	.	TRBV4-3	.	TGCGCCAGCAGTCCTTCAAGAACAGATACGCAGTATTTT	CASSPSRTDTQYF
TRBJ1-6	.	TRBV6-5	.	TGTGCCAGCAGTTACTCACCCGGGATTAGCATTTCACCCCTCCACTTT	CASSYSPGISISPLHF
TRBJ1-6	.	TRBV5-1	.	TGCGCCAGCAGCTTCCGGCCAGGGGCTAATTCACCCCTCCACTTT	CASSFRPGANSPLHF
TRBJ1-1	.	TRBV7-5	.	TGTGCCAGAAGCCTAAAGGGCGGCACTGAAGCTTTCTTT	CARSLKGGTEAFF
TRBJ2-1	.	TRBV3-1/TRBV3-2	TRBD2	TGTGCCAGCAGCCCCATCCCCCTAGCGGGGGGGCTTAATGAGCAGTTCTTC	CASSPIPLAGGLNEQFF
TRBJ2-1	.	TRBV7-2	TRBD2	TGTGCCAGCAGCTCACTAGCGGGGGGATACAATGAGCAGTTCTTC	CASSSLAGGYNEQFF
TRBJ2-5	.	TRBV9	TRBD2	TGTGCCAGCAGCGTAGTCCCAGCGGGGGGTCAAGAGACCCAGTACTTC	CASSVVPAGGQETQYF
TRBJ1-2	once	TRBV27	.	TGTGCCAGCAGTCCAGAGGGGGGCCATGGCTACACCTTC	CASSPEGGHGYTF
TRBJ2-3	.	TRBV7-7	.	TGTGCTAGCAGCCAAGGGGTACATAACACAGATACGCAGTATTTT	CASSQGVHNTDTQYF
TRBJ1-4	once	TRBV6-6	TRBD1	TGTGCCAGCAGTTATTTGGACAGGGGTATGTTTTTT	CASSYLDRGMFF
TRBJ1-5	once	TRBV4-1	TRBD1	TGCGCCAGCAGCCACGGACAGGGCGGCCAGCCCCAGCATTTT	CASSHGQGGQPQHF
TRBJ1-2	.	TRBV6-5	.	TGTGCCAGCTCTTCGATGTCGGGGCAGTCTTATGGCTACACCTTC	CASSSMSGQSYGYTF
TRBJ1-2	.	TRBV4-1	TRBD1	TGCGCCAGCAGCCAGGCCCTGTTGCAGGGGGCTGGTGGCTACACCTTC	CASSQALLQGAGGYTF
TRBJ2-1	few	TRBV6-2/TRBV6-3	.	TGTGCCAGCAGTCAAGGATCCAATGAGCAGTTCTTC	CASSQGSNEQFF
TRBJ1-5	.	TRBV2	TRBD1	TGTGCCAGCAGTGAACGTCGGGAACAGGGGCGGCAGCCCCAGCATTTT	CASSERREQGRQPQHF
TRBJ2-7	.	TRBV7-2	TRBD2	TGTGCCAGCAGCCCTAGGAGGGACTACCAGCAGTACTTC	CASSPRRDYQQYF
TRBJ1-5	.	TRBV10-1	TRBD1	TGCGCCAGCAACCCTCATCGTTCCGGGACAGTAGTTGACAAGGGACACAATCAGCCCCAGCATTTT	CASNPHRSGTVVDKGHNQPQHF
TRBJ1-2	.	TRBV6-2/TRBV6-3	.	TGTGCCAGCAGTTACCTCCGGGGGCTAGATGGCTACACCTTC	CASSYLRGLDGYTF
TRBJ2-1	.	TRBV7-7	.	TGTGCTAGCAGCTTAGGTGGGGCCCCCGGTTCGGATGAGCAGTTCTTC	CASSLGGAPGSDEQFF
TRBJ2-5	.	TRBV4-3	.	TGCGCCAGCAGCCAAGACCGAGCGTATAAGGAGGAGACCCAGTACTTC	CASSQDRAYKEETQYF
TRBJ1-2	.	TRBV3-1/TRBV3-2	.	TGTGCCAGCAGCCAAATGAATCCGGGACCCCCTGGCTACACCTTC	CASSQMNPGPPGYTF
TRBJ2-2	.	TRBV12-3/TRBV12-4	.	TGTGCCAGCAGTTTGCAAAAGATAGGGGAGCTGTTTTTT	CASSLQKIGELFF
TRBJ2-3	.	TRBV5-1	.	TGCGCCAGCAGCTTGGAGGAGGGTTCAGATACGCAGTATTTT	CASSLEEGSDTQYF
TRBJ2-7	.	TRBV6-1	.	TGTGCCAGCAGTGATCACCCCGAGGGCGAGCAGTACTTC	CASSDHPEGEQYF
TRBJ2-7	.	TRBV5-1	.	TGCGCCAGCAGCTCCAACTACGAGCAGTACTTC	CASSSNYEQYF
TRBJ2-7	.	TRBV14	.	TGTGCCAGCAGCCAAGGTCCCGGGGGTTCCTACGAGCAGTACTTC	CASSQGPGGSYEQYF
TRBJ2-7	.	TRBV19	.	TGTGCCAGTAGCATCACCACTTTGACGACCTACGAGCAGTACTTC	CASSITTLTTYEQYF
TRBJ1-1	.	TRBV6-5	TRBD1	TGTGCCAGCAGTTCGCCGGGACAGGGTCTAGCTTTCTTT	CASSSPGQGLAFF
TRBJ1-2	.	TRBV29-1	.	TGCAGCGGTGACACTACTGGTGGCTACACCTTC	CSGDTTGGYTF
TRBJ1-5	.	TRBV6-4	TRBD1	TGTGCCAGCAGTGAGACAGGGGTGGGGCAGCCCCAGCATTTT	CASSETGVGQPQHF
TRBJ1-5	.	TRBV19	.	TGTGCCAGTAGTATAGATCGCGACGAGCCCCAGCATTTT	CASSIDRDEPQHF